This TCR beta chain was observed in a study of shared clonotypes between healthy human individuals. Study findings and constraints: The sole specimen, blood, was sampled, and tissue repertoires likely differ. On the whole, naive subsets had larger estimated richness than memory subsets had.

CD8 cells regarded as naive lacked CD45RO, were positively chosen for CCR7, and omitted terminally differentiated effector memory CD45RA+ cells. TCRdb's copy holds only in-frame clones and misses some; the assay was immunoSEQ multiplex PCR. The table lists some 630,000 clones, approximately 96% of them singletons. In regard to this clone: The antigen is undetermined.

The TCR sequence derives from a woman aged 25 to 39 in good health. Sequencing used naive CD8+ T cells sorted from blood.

CDR3 sequence (DNA): TGTGCCAGCCTGAGGACCCGGACGTCTAGCGGGAGTTTATGCAATGAGCAGTTCTTC. Its protein is CASLRTRTSSGSLCNEQFF. The chain employs TRBV6-4 and TRBJ2-1; 10 positions agree with TRBD2. The germline V gene has CDR1 MRHNA and CDR2 SNTAGT. V gave up 8 bases and J gave up 6 bases; unmatched junction bases: 22. The CDR3 has 19 residues.